This TCR beta chain originates from a study of cytomegalovirus exposure and HLA in healthy donors. For the study at large: As an earlier analysis found, around 200 million T cells yielded 100 million to 130 million unique TCR beta sequences. Whole-study findings and limits: In vitro confirmation showed three CMV-associated chains to be CMV antigen specific.

Regarding this clone: Its matching antigen is unknown.

Amplification used 60 Vbeta primers and 13 Jbeta primers. TCRdb's copy holds only in-frame clones and misses some; the assay was immunoSEQ multiplex PCR. Of 100,000 to 150,000 clones in the sample, around 80% were seen once. The TCR sequence derives from a woman younger than 45 in good health and CMV-seronegative. The sample consisted of PBMCs.

As DNA, the CDR3 is TGTGCCAGCAATCCGGACTACTTATCGCAGTATTTT. Encoded protein: CASNPDYLSQYF. The chain carries TRBV6-1 and TRBJ2-3; D is possibly TRBD2 (6 bases). The CDR3 has 12 residues. Per the germline V gene, CDR1 is MNHNS and CDR2 is SASEGT. Deletions cut 7 bases from V and 10 bases from J, with 15 bases between.